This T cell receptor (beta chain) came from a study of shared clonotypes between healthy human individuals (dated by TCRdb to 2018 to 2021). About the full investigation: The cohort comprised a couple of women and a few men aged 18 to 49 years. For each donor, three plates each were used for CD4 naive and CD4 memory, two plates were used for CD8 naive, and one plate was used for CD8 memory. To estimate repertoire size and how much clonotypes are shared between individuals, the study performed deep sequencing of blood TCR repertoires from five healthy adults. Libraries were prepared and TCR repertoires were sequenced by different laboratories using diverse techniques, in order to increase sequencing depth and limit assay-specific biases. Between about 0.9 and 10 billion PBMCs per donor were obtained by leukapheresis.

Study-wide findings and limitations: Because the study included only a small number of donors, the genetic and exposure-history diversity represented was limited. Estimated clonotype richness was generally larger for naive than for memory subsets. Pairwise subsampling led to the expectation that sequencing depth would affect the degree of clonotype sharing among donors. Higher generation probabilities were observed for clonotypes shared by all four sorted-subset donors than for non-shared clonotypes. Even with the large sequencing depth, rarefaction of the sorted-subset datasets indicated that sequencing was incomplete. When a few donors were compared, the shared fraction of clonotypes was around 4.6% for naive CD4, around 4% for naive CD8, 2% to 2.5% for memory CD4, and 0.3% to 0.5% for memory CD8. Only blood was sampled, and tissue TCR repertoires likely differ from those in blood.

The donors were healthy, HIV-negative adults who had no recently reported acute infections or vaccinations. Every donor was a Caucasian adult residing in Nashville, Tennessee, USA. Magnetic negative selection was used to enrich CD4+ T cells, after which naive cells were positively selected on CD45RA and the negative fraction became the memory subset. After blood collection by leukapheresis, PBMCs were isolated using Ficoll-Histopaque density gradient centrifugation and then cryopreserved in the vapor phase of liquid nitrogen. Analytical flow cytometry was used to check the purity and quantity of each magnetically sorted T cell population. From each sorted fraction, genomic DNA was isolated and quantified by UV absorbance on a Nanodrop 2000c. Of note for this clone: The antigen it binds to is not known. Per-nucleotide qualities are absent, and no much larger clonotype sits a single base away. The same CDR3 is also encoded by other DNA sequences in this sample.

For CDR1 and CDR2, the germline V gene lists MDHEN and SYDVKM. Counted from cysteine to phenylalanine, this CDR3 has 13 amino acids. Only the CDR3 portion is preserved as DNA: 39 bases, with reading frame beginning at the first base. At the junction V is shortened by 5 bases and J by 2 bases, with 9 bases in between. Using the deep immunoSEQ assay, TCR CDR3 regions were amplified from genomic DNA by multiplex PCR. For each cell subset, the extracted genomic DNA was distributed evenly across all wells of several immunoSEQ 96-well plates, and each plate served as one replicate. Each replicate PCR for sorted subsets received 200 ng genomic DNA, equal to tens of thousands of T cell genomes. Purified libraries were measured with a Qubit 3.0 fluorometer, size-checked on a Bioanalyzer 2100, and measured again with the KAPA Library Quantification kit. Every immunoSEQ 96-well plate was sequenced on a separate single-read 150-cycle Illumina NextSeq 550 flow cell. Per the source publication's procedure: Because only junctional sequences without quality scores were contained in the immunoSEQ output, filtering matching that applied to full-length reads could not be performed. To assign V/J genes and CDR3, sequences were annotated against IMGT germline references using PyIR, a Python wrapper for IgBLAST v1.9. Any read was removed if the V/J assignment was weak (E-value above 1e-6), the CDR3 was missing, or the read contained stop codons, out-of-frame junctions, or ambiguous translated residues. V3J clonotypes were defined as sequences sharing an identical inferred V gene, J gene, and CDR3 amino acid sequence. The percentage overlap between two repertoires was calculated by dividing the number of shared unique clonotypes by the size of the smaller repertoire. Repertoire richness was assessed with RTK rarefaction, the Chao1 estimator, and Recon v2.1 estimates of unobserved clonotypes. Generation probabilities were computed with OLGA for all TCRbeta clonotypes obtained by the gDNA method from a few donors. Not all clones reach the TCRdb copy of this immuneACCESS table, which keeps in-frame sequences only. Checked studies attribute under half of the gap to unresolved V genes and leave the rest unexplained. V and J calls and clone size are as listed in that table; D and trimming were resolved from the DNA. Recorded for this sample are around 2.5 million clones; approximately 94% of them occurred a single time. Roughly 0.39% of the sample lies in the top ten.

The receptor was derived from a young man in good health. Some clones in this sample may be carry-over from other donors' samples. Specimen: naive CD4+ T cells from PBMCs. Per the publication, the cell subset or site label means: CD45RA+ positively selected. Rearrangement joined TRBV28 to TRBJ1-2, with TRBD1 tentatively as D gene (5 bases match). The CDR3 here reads CASSGGANYGYTF. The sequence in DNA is TGTGCCAGCAGTGGCGGGGCCAACTATGGCTACACCTTC.